A selection of T cell receptor beta chains follows, all from one sample in a study of STAT5B mutations in CD4+ large granular lymphocyte leukemia. Repertoires were generated with immunoSEQ multiplex PCR, while TCRdb's copy carries only in-frame clones and drops some. The sample has tens of thousands of clones; 81% are singletons. Sequencing used CD4+ T cells from blood buffy coats. Receptors were obtained from a human donor in good health. Both conserved end residues are part of each CDR3. D genes are given only for firm matches.

V gene	J gene	D gene	CDR3 protein
TRBV5-1	TRBJ1-3	TRBD1	CASSPGGGSGNTIYF
TRBV9	TRBJ2-7	NA	CASSVDRGVQYEQYF
TRBV5-1	TRBJ1-2	NA	CASSSDRGYNYGYTF
TRBV19	TRBJ1-1	NA	CASSVNPGLNTEAFF
TRBV6-1	TRBJ2-2	TRBD1	CASSTGVTGELFF
TRBV6-1	TRBJ2-1	NA	CASSGYRLSSYNEQFF
TRBV30	TRBJ1-1	NA	CAWSRPLNTEAFF
TRBV15	TRBJ2-7	TRBD1	CATSRVGQGRRYEQYF
TRBV11-3	TRBJ2-2	TRBD1	CASSSWTGEITGELFF
TRBV5-3	TRBJ1-2	TRBD1	CARSPRDRDDGYTF
TRBV27	TRBJ1-1	NA	CASSLRSGSEAFF
TRBV5-1	TRBJ1-6	TRBD1	CASSLGTGGESPLHF
TRBV5-1	TRBJ1-1	TRBD1	CASSLDRGDITEAFF
TRBV28	TRBJ1-5	NA	CASKPGTTVQPQHF
TRBV5-1	TRBJ2-5	NA	CASSLEGSRGETQYF
TRBV7-8	TRBJ1-5	NA	CASSFDPARGGQPQHF
TRBV25-1	TRBJ1-2	NA	CASTRGGNYGYTF
TRBV27	TRBJ2-3	NA	CASSLRGAGSDTQYF
TRBV6-5	TRBJ2-7	TRBD1	CASSYSDRAGEQYF
TRBV2	TRBJ2-7	NA	CASSGPEGNYEQYF
TRBV4-1	TRBJ2-4	TRBD2	CASSQLAGKNIQYF
TRBV14	TRBJ2-1	TRBD2	CASSPSPSGRRNEQFF
TRBV19	TRBJ2-7	TRBD2	CASSSGSGGPYEQYF
TRBV6-5	TRBJ1-1	NA	CASSYPDRAEAFF
TRBV18	TRBJ2-6	TRBD1	CASSPRTGATGANVLTF
TRBV19	TRBJ2-7	NA	CASSRERGYEQYF
TRBV21-1	TRBJ2-3	NA	CASSLSSGPTDTQYF
TRBV28	TRBJ1-1	NA	CASTELGPTEAFF
TRBV6-1	TRBJ2-3	TRBD1	CASINRGSSTDTQYF
TRBV7-6	TRBJ2-7	TRBD2	CASSPGLAGYEQYF
TRBV30	TRBJ1-1	NA	CAWSVQGPRGTEAFF
TRBV19	TRBJ2-1	NA	CASSTGGFGQFF
TRBV5-1	TRBJ1-3	NA	CASSSGDGSGNTIYF
TRBV4-1	TRBJ2-2	TRBD2	CASSQPGLAGGPHAGTGELFF
TRBV5-4	TRBJ2-1	TRBD2	CASSLAPGGGNNEQFF
TRBV7-9	TRBJ2-3	TRBD1	CASSPGTGDTDTQYF
TRBV6-6	TRBJ1-2	NA	CASRSDGTYGYTF
TRBV19	TRBJ1-1	NA	CASSETTGNTEAFF
TRBV28	TRBJ2-2	NA	CASSSEMAGELFF
TRBV19	TRBJ1-5	NA	CASSTSRGNQPQHF
TRBV7-2	TRBJ2-1	TRBD1	CASSADRDGYNEQFF
TRBV10-3	TRBJ2-5	NA	CAISAGYQETQYF
TRBV29-1	TRBJ2-3	NA	CSAPQGGTDTQYF
TRBV15	TRBJ2-1	TRBD2	CATSPWGGSEQFF
TRBV5-6	TRBJ1-6	NA	CASSGLQGYNSPLHF
TRBV5-1	TRBJ2-1	NA	CASSLDGGRSSYNEQFF
TRBV7-2	TRBJ2-3	NA	CASSLAGSVTDTQYF
TRBV7-7	TRBJ2-3	TRBD2	CASSPGLADYTDTQYF
TRBV2	TRBJ1-2	NA	CASTLTPHGEHGYTF
TRBV4-1	TRBJ2-3	TRBD2	CASSQEVPTSGGARNTQYF
TRBV19	TRBJ1-3	NA	CASSPTGNTIYF
TRBV7-2	TRBJ1-6	NA	CASSYSEGGGSPLHF
TRBV6-6	TRBJ1-6	NA	CASTAREGAGVSPLHF
TRBV29-1	TRBJ2-3	TRBD2	CSVLRGAGGTDTQYF
TRBV18	TRBJ1-1	NA	CASSPYLLGNTEAFF
TRBV18	TRBJ1-1	NA	CASSPPAGQNTEAFF
TRBV9	TRBJ2-5	NA	CASSVVEGRRETQYF
TRBV5-1	TRBJ2-7	TRBD1	CASSRGQGTYEQYF
TRBV25-1	TRBJ1-6	NA	CASSGGGAYNSPLHF